The 2 T cell receptor beta chains listed next were all sequenced from one sample in a study of sequential checkpoint blockade in melanoma. Indicated treatment: randomized to nivolumab then ipilimumab (arm A) or the reverse (arm B). Measured with immunoSEQ multiplex PCR; TCRdb has only the in-frame clones, and not every one. The sample carries a few thousand clones, 20% to 30% recorded once. The source was tumor tissue (inferred from file names), collected from a patient given nivolumab and ipilimumab in sequence. These receptors all stem from a human donor with melanoma.

This clone was seen a few times. Here the CDR3 DNA reads TGTGCCAGCAGTTATGGCGGGAACACAGATACGCAGTATTTT. Translation: CASSYGGNTDTQYF. The chain links TRBV6-8 to TRBJ2-3, with D perhaps TRBD2 (6 bases). The CDR3 runs to 14 residues. With 3 bases removed from V and 2 bases from J, the gap between germline ends came to 9 bases. Per the germline V gene, CDR1 is MNHGY and CDR2 is SAAAGT.

The J gene is TRBJ2-7, the V gene TRBV19; a possible D gene is TRBD2 (5 bases). This CDR3 contains 12 residues. Per germline, CDR1 LNHDA and CDR2 SQIVND (reference sequence). V lost 5 bases and J lost 4, with 9 bases in between. In nucleotides, the CDR3 is TGTGCCAGTAGTGGGAGTCTGTACGAGCAGTACTTC. It specifies CASSGSLYEQYF.